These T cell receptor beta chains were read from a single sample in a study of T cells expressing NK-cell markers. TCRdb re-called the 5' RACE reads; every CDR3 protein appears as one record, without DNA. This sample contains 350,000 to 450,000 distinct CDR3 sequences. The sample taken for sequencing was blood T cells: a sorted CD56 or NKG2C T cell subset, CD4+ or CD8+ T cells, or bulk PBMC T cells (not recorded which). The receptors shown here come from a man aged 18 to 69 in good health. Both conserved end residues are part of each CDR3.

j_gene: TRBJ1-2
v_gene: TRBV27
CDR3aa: CASSGQPNYGYTF

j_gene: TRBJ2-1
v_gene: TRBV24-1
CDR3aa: CATSESPGQGVSAYNEQFF

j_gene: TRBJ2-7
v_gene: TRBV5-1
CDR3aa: CASSLANMDRLGYEQYF

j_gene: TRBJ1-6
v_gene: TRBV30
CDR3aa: CAWREVDSPLHF

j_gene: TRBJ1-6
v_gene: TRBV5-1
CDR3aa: CASSLGHTPNSPLHF

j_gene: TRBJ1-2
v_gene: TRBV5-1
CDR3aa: CASSLEYGTGSYGYTF

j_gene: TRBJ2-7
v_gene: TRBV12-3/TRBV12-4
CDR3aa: CATRQGVYYEQYF

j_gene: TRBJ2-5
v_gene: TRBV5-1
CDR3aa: CASSWKGSGETQYF

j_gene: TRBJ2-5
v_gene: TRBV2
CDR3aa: CASSGLAEPFGETQYF

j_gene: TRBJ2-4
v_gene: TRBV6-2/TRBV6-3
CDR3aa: CASSSTGRDKNIQYF

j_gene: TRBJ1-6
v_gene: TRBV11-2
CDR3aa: CASSPPRVNSPLHF

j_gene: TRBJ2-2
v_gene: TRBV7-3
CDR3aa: CASSLRLAGGANTGELFF

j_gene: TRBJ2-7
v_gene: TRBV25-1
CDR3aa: CASSGVLSYEQYF

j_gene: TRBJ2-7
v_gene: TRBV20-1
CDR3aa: CSARREGREQYF

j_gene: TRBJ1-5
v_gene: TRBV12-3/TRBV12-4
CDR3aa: CASRLGTGESQPQHF

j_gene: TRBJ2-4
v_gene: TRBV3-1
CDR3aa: CASSQAPGSSLAKNIQYF

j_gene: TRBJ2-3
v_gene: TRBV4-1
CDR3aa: CASSQDPTGGSDTQYF

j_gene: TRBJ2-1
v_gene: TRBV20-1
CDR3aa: CSARVQGHNEQFF

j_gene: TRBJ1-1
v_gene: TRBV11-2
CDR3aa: CASSPPGQGAQRGTEAFF

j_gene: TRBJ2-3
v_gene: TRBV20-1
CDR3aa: CSARDGAKEYF